The 24 T cell receptor beta chains below were found in one sample sequenced in a study of CD8+ T cells in alopecia areata. Once RNA had been extracted, it was reverse transcribed into cDNA to act as the sequencing template. Sequenced by immunoSEQ multiplex PCR; TCRdb stores in-frame clones only, minus some. The table includes about 150,000 clones, approximately 60% detected once. Sequences were obtained from CD4+ T cells sorted from blood. These receptors all come from a human donor in good health.

This clone has only one observation. The chain couples TRBV29-1 to TRBJ2-4; D remains unclear. Germline V lookup: CDR1 SQVTM, CDR2 ANQGSEA. V shed 4 bases and J shed 3 bases, with 7 bases lying between them. The CDR3 has 12 residues. Here the CDR3 DNA reads TGCAGCGTTGTCATGGGCAAAAACATTCAGTACTTC. This codes for CSVVMGKNIQYF.

The chain has TRBV5-1 and TRBJ2-7, with D maybe TRBD1 (6 bases). The germline gives CDR1 SGHRS, CDR2 YFSETQ. The CDR3 sequence is 13 residues long. V lost 5 bases to trimming and J lost 6 bases, with 15 bases between them. The chain's CDR3 is CASSFKQGVEQYF. DNA for the CDR3: TGCGCCAGCAGTTTTAAACAGGGTGTCGAGCAGTACTTC.

For this clone: Within the sample, other DNA sequences also encode this same CDR3. The rearrangement links TRBV28 to TRBJ2-7, with unresolved D. Germline CDR1 MDHEN, CDR2 SYDVKM. Between the trimmed V and J ends, which lost 3 bases and 4 bases, there was a span of 7 bases. The CDR3 loop spans 12 amino acids. CDR3 amino acids: CASSLVGYEQYF. The CDR3 DNA reads TGTGCCAGCAGTTTGGTCGGATACGAGCAGTACTTC.

This clone was detected only once. This chain uses TRBV7-2 with TRBJ2-5; 7 nucleotides line up with TRBD2. With 5 bases clipped from V and 5 bases from J, the junction kept 5 bases outside the gene matches. The V gene's germline CDR1 is SGHTA and CDR2 FQGNSA. There are 13 residues in the CDR3. The CDR3 protein is CASSMTSQETQYF. For the CDR3, the DNA is TGTGCCAGCAGCATGACTAGCCAGGAGACCCAGTACTTC.

The chain carries TRBV10-2 and TRBJ2-1, with 7 bases aligning to TRBD2. The ends lost 4 bases at V and 7 bases at J; junction bases unmatched: 7. In germline, CDR1 is WSHSY, CDR2 SAAADI. CDR3 length equals 14 residues. DNA of the CDR3: TGCGCCAGCAGTGGGACGGGACTACTGAATGAGCAGTTCTTC. Translated, it gives CASSGTGLLNEQFF.

The gene calls are TRBV7-2 and TRBJ2-1, with D perhaps being TRBD1 or TRBD2 (5 bases each). Germline lookup yields CDR1 SGHTA and CDR2 FQGNSA. The CDR3 sequence is 16 residues long. Trimming pared 2 bases from V and 8 bases from J, leaving 19 bases between. This CDR3 is CASSLTGREVAYEQFF. The CDR3 coding sequence is TGTGCCAGCAGCTTAACGGGACGAGAGGTAGCGTATGAGCAGTTCTTC.

The chain carries TRBV14 and TRBJ2-5; TRBD2 might be the D (5 bases). CDR1 SGHDN and CDR2 FVKESK come from the germline V gene. Trimming pared 2 bases from V and 5 bases from J, leaving 6 bases between. The CDR3 extends over 12 amino acids. CDR3 in amino acids: CASSQQRETQYF. The CDR3 DNA is TGTGCCAGCAGCCAACAGCGGGAGACCCAGTACTTC.

In its sample, this clone was seen a few times. J is TRBJ1-5 and V is TRBV5-1, with 7 bases identical to TRBD1. V lost 5 bases to trimming and J lost 1 base; unmatched junction nucleotides: 6. Germline CDR1 reads SGHRS; CDR2 reads YFSETQ. CDR3 size: 15 residues. In DNA, the CDR3 is TGCGCCAGCAGTCCGACAGGGCTGAGCAATCAGCCCCAGCATTTT. Translating gives CASSPTGLSNQPQHF.

This clone was found a few times. V gene TRBV7-3 combines with J gene TRBJ2-3; 9 bases map to TRBD1. Germline V gene lookup returns CDR1 SGHTA and CDR2 FQGTGA. Trimming took 11 bases from V and 7 from J; bases not matched to a gene: 7. The CDR3 covers 12 residues. The CDR3, as DNA: TGTGCCGGCGGGACAGGGAGGAATACGCAGTATTTT. As protein: CAGGTGRNTQYF.

This chain connects TRBV4-1 to TRBJ2-5, with TRBD2 identical over 8 bases. J was trimmed by 5 bases and V by 1 base; bases with no gene match: 6. Germline loops: CDR1 MGHRA, CDR2 YSYEKL. This CDR3 has 15 residues. The CDR3 DNA reads as TGCGCCAGCAGCCAAGTGGCGGGAGGTTTTGAGACCCAGTACTTC. Translating gives CASSQVAGGFETQYF.

CDR3 amino acids: CASSLSVNGPQYF. Written as DNA, the CDR3 is TGTGCCAGCAGCCTTAGCGTAAATGGGCCCCAGTACTTC. The chain employs TRBV13 and TRBJ2-5; possible D gene TRBD2, 5 bases. V shed 5 bases and J shed 9 bases, with 16 bases lying between them. CDR1 is PRHDT and CDR2 is FYEKMQ in the germline V gene (reference sequence). The CDR3 length is 13 residues.

This chain connects TRBV5-1 to TRBJ2-5; 12 nucleotides line up with TRBD2. CDR1 is SGHRS, CDR2 YFSETQ, per germline. The CDR3 contains 18 residues. V trimming: 0 bases; J trimming: 4 bases; junction bases outside the gene matches: 10. Here the CDR3 DNA reads TGCGCCAGCAGCTTGGGGCTAGCGGGAGGGCCTTATCGAGAGACCCAGTACTTC. This gives the protein CASSLGLAGGPYRETQYF.

V gene TRBV30 combines with J gene TRBJ2-5; D is ambiguous. Trimming removed 0 bases from V and 1 base from J, with 12 bases in between. This CDR3 contains 15 residues. Germline loops: CDR1 GTSNPN, CDR2 SVGIG (reference sequence). The CDR3 DNA follows: TGTGCCTGGAGTGTATTTCCAGGCACCCAAGAGACCCAGTACTTC. It translates to CAWSVFPGTQETQYF.

This clone showed up just once. The chain uses TRBV14 and TRBJ1-1; 8 positions agree with TRBD1. Trimming at V came to 3 bases and at J to 4 bases, leaving 7 bases not matched to a gene. Germline lookup yields CDR1 SGHDN and CDR2 FVKESK. This CDR3 contains 15 residues. As DNA, the CDR3 is TGTGCCAGCAGCCAGAACAGGGGGTACGGCACTGAAGCTTTCTTT. Its protein product is CASSQNRGYGTEAFF.

V usage is TRBV6-1 and J usage is TRBJ2-7, with a tentative D call TRBD2 (6 bases). CDR1 is MNHNS and CDR2 is SASEGT in the germline V gene. The V end was cut by 6 bases, the J end by 3 bases, with 9 bases between. This CDR3 is 12 amino acids long. The CDR3 is CASRRDFYEQYF. The CDR3 coding sequence is TGTGCCAGCAGACGGGACTTCTACGAGCAGTACTTC.

The rearrangement links TRBV4-1 to TRBJ2-1; 10 bases map to TRBD2. Losses at the gene ends were 3 bases for V and 2 bases for J; bases not matched to a gene: 10. The germline gives CDR1 MGHRA, CDR2 YSYEKL. The CDR3 covers 18 residues. The DNA for the CDR3 is TGCGCCAGCAGCCAGGGAAGGGTAGCGGGAGGCGCCTACAATGAGCAGTTCTTC. Protein product: CASSQGRVAGGAYNEQFF.

This rearrangement joins TRBV29-1 to TRBJ1-3, with D possibly TRBD1 on 5 matching bases. From germline, CDR1 is SQVTM and CDR2 ANQGSEA. The length of the CDR3 is 12 residues. The CDR3 reads CGTLRSGNTIYF. CDR3 DNA: TGCGGGACCCTTCGCTCTGGAAACACCATATATTTT. Combining the CDR3 with reference TRBV29-1 and TRBJ1-3 gives the whole variable domain SAVISQKPSRDICQRGTSLTIQCQVDSQVTMMFWYRQQPGQSLTLIATANQGSEATYESGFVIDKFPISRPNLTFSTLTVSNMSPEDSSIYLCGTLRSGNTIYFGEGSWLTVV.

This clone has just one count. The rearrangement joins TRBV5-6 to TRBJ2-1, with no clear D. With 6 bases removed from V and 10 bases from J, the gap between germline ends came to 11 bases. CDR1 is SGHDT and CDR2 is YYEEEE in the germline V gene. The length of the CDR3 is 11 residues. CDR3 loop: CASTRLREQFF. The CDR3, as DNA: TGTGCCAGCACCAGACTCCGGGAGCAGTTCTTC.

This clone was seen a few times. The chain couples TRBV30 to TRBJ2-7; D ambiguous. V lost 4 bases to trimming and J lost 4 bases, with 14 bases between them. There are 13 residues in the CDR3. CDR1 is GTSNPN and CDR2 is SVGIG in the germline V gene (reference sequence). CDR3 DNA: TGTGCCTGGAATTCAGGCGCCTCTTACGAGCAGTACTTC. It codes for CAWNSGASYEQYF. Together with reference TRBV30 and TRBJ2-7, the CDR3 gives the full variable domain: SQTIHQWPATLVQPVGSPLSLECTVEGTSNPNLYWYRQAAGRGLQLLFYSVGIGQISSEVPQNLSASRPQDRQFILSSKKLLLSDSGFYLCAWNSGASYEQYFGPGTRLTVT.

The chain links TRBV14 to TRBJ1-2; D remains unclear. CDR3 length: 13 amino acids. From germline, CDR1 is SGHDN and CDR2 FVKESK. Between the trimmed V and J ends, which lost 1 base and 11 bases, there was a span of 14 bases. CDR3 DNA sequence: TGTGCCAGCAGCCAAGTTTCGAGTAGATCGTACACCTTC. Its translation is CASSQVSSRSYTF.

Only one count was recorded for this clone. This rearrangement joins TRBV5-6 to TRBJ2-3; D may be TRBD2 (5 bases). CDR1 SGHDT and CDR2 YYEEEE come from the germline V gene. The CDR3 loop spans 10 amino acids. V gave up 7 bases and J gave up 5 bases, with 5 bases separating them. CDR3 DNA: TGTGCCAGCGGGAGAGATACGCAGTATTTT. This codes for CASGRDTQYF.

The rearrangement joins TRBV12-5 to TRBJ1-2, with 7 positions matching TRBD1. The CDR3 is 13 amino acids. Germline V lookup: CDR1 LGHNT, CDR2 FRNRAP. V lost 1 base, J lost 10 bases, and 6 bases stayed unmatched. CDR3 sequence (DNA): TGTGCTAGTGGTTTGGGACAGGGATTGGACTACACCTTC. This encodes CASGLGQGLDYTF. Supplemented by reference TRBV12-5 and TRBJ1-2, the full variable domain reads DARVTQTPRHKVTEMGQEVTMRCQPILGHNTVFWYRQTMMQGLELLAYFRNRAPLDDSGMPKDRFSAEMPDATLATLKIQPSEPRDSAVYFCASGLGQGLDYTFGSGTRLTVV.

This clone was seen a few times. CDR3 residues: CASRSRDIQYF. CDR3 nucleotide sequence: TGTGCCAGCAGGTCAAGGGACATTCAGTACTTC. The V and J genes are TRBV25-1 and TRBJ2-4, with D unclear. The CDR3 consists of 11 residues. Trimming took 6 bases from V and 8 from J, leaving 8 bases between them. The germline gives CDR1 MGHDK, CDR2 SYGVNS.

This clone was counted only a few times. The chain uses TRBV5-1 and TRBJ2-3; D call uncertain. CDR3 length: 14 amino acids. The V gene's germline CDR1 is SGHRS and CDR2 YFSETQ. V lost 0 bases and J lost 6, with 11 bases in between. CDR3 amino acids: CASSLDGDRDTQYF. DNA of the CDR3: TGCGCCAGCAGCTTGGATGGAGACCGCGATACGCAGTATTTT.